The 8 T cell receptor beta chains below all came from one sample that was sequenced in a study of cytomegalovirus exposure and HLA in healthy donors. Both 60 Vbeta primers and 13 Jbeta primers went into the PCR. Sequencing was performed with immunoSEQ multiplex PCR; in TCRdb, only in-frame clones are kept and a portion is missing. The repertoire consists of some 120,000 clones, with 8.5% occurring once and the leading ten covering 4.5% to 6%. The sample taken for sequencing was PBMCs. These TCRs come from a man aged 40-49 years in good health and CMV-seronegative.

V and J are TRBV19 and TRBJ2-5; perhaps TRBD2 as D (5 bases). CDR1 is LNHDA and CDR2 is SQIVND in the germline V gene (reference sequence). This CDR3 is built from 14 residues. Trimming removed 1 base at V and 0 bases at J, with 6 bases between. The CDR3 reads CASSIGGYQETQYF. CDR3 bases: TGTGCCAGTAGTATAGGAGGGTACCAAGAGACCCAGTACTTC.

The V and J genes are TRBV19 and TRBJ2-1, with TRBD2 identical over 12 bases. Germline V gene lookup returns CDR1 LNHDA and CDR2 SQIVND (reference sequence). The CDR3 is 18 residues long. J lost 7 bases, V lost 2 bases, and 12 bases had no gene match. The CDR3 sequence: CASSIRGPSGGAWNEQFF. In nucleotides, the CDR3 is TGTGCCAGTAGTATAAGGGGGCCTAGCGGGGGGGCCTGGAATGAGCAGTTCTTC.

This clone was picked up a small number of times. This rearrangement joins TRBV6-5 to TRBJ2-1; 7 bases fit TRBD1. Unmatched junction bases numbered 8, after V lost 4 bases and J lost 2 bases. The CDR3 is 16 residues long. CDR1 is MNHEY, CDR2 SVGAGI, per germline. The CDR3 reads CASSFSQGVTYNEQFF. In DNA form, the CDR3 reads TGTGCCAGCAGTTTTTCCCAGGGGGTAACCTACAATGAGCAGTTCTTC.

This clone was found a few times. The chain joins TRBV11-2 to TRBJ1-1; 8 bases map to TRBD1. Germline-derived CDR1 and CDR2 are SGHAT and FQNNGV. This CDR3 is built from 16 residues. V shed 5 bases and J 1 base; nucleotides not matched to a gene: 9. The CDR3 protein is CASSMWDRLKNTEAFF. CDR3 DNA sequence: TGTGCCAGCAGCATGTGGGACAGGCTAAAGAACACTGAAGCTTTCTTT.

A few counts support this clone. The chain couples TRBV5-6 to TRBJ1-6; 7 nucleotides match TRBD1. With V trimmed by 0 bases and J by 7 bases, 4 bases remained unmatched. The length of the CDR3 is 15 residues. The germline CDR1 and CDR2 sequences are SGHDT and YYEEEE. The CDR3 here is CASSLEGQLNSPLHF. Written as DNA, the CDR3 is TGTGCCAGCAGCTTGGAGGGACAGCTAAATTCACCCCTCCACTTT.

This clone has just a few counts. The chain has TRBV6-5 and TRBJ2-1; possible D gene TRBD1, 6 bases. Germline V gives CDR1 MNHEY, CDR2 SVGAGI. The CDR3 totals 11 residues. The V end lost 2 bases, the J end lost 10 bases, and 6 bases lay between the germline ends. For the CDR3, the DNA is TGTGCCAGCAGTTACACAGGGGAGCAGTTCTTC. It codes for CASSYTGEQFF.

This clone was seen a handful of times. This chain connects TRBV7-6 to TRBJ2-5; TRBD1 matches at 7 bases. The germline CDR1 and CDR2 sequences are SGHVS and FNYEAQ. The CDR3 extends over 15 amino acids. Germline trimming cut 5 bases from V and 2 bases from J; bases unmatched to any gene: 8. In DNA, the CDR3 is TGTGCCAGCAGCGACCTCCCGGGACAGCAAGAGACCCAGTACTTC. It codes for CASSDLPGQQETQYF. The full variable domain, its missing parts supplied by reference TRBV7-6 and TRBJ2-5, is GAGVSQSPRYKVTKRGQDVALRCDPISGHVSLYWYRQALGQGPEFLTYFNYEAQQDKSGLPNDRFSAERPEGSISTLTIQRTEQRDSAMYRCASSDLPGQQETQYFGPGTRLLVL.

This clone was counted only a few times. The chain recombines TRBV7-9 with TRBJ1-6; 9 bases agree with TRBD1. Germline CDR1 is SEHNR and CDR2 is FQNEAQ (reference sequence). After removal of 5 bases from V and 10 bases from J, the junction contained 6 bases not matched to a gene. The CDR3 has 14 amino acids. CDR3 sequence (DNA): TGTGCCAGCAGCCCCGGGACAGGGCGATCACCCCTCCACTTT. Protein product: CASSPGTGRSPLHF.